This section outlines one TCR beta chain sequence together with its context. As yet, its antigen is unknown. The J segment lost 8 bases and the V segment lost 3 bases, leaving 11 bases of the junction unmatched. CDR3 length: 16 residues. Germline assignment: CDR1 LNHDA and CDR2 SQIVND (reference sequence). Documented time point: inflamed ileum from the surgical specimen. This sample is drawn from a study of T cell repertoires in ileal Crohn's disease. Study information: All patients had surgery for stricturing (approximately 61%) or penetrating (around 40%) disease. M0 samples are biopsies from inflamed ileum in the resection specimen.

Data came from immunoSEQ multiplex PCR; TCRdb stores just in-frame clones and leaves some out. The profile covers approximately 3,300 clones, with over 85% appearing a single time and about 3% taken by the ten largest. Study findings and constraints: High-frequency clones were more common in sorted CD8 than CD4 cells.

Sequencing was carried out using ileal tissue. The TCR comes from an adult with Crohn's disease. The gene calls are TRBV19 and TRBJ1-2; 11 bases align to TRBD1. The CDR3 spells CASSMTDRGRSRGYTF. CDR3 DNA: TGTGCCAGTAGTATGACGGACAGGGGGCGCAGTAGGGGCTACACCTTC.